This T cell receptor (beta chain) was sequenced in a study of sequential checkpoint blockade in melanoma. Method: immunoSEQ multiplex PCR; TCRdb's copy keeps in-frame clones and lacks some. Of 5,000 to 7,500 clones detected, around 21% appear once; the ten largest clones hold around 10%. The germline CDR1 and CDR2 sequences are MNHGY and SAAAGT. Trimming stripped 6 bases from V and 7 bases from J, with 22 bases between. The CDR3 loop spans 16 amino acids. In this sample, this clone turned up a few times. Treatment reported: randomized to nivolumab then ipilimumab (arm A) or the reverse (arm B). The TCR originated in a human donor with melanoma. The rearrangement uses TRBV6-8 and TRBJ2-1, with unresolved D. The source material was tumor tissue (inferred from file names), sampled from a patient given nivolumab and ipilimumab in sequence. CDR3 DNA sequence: TGTGCCAGCAGAGGACCGGGCACTCCCACGGAAAATGAGCAGTTCTTC. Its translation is CASRGPGTPTENEQFF.